There are a few counts of the clone carrying this T cell receptor beta chain. Generated by immunoSEQ multiplex PCR, the TCRdb table keeps only in-frame clones and is missing some. The sample lists 150,000 to 200,000 clones, 86% occurring once. These data come from a study of blood T cell repertoires in COVID-19. The wider study: Nucleic acid was either cDNA or gDNA, and it came from T cells, B-cell-depleted T cells, or PBMCs.

J was trimmed by 3 bases and V by 2 bases; bases with no gene match: 4. CDR1 is SEHNR and CDR2 is FQNEAQ in the germline V gene (reference sequence). The CDR3 spans 14 residues. The Seattle patients, enrolled during active infection, were followed longitudinally. Sequencing was done on a sample of peripheral blood. The chain joins TRBV7-9 to TRBJ2-7; 7 bases fit TRBD1. This receptor was obtained from a woman aged 55-75 years with COVID-19, enrolled during active disease. DNA for the CDR3: TGTGCCAGCAGCTTATCGGACAGGAACTACGAGCAGTACTTC. Encoded protein: CASSLSDRNYEQYF.